The 3 T cell receptor beta chains listed next were all sequenced from one sample in a study of cytomegalovirus exposure and HLA in healthy donors. Use of 60 Vbeta and 13 Jbeta primers characterized the PCR. Repertoires were generated with immunoSEQ multiplex PCR, while TCRdb's copy carries only in-frame clones and drops some. The profile shows over 200,000 clones, roughly 87% of them singletons. The sample taken for sequencing was PBMCs. The source of these receptors is a woman in her thirties or forties in good health and CMV-seropositive.

This clone was seen a single time. J is TRBJ2-5 and V is TRBV5-1, with 8 bases that match TRBD1. The end of the DNA is better explained by TRBJ2-7, so the J call may be wrong. Germline assignment: CDR1 SGHRS and CDR2 YFSETQ. This CDR3 is built from 14 residues. DNA for the CDR3: TGCGCCAGCAGCTTTGACAGGGGCTCGGACGAGCAGTACTTC. This gives the protein CASSFDRGSDEQYF.

The V and J genes are TRBV6-1 and TRBJ2-7; 9 positions match TRBD1. CDR1 is MNHNS and CDR2 is SASEGT in the germline V gene. The V and J ends lost 4 bases and 3 bases, in that order; junction bases with no gene match: 10. This CDR3 spans 16 amino acids. The CDR3 region has the DNA TGTGCCAGCAGTGTCGCCTCCGGGACAGGGTACTACGAGCAGTACTTC. It encodes CASSVASGTGYYEQYF.

CDR3 bases: TGTGCCAGTAGGGATGGCGGGAGTCAGCCCCAGCATTTT. This encodes CASRDGGSQPQHF. J is TRBJ1-5 and V is TRBV19; D unresolved. V lost 6 bases, J lost 6 bases, and 12 bases lay in between. The CDR3 extends over 13 amino acids. The germline V gene encodes CDR1 LNHDA and CDR2 SQIVND (reference sequence).